Listed here is a single T cell receptor beta chain. As handled by the study authors: The assay estimated nucleated cells by amplifying reference gene primers. The repertoire was sequenced with immunoSEQ multiplex PCR; TCRdb's copy has only in-frame clones and lacks some. The V and J calls and the clone size are those of that table, but D and trimming were determined from the DNA. The sample has about 73,000 clones, roughly four fifths seen once. This record comes from a study of blood T cell repertoires in COVID-19. Study as a whole: PBMCs, B-cell-depleted T cells, or T cells provided the cDNA or gDNA that made up the material.

The CDR3 consists of 15 residues. Germline CDR1 reads LNHDA; CDR2 reads SQIVND (reference sequence). Losses at the gene ends were 4 bases for V and 0 bases for J; bases not matched to a gene: 3. Seattle patient enrollment occurred during active infection, with longitudinal follow-up thereafter. The TCR originated in a man aged 70 or older with COVID-19, enrolled during active disease. The rearrangement joins TRBV19 to TRBJ2-3, with 8 bases fitting TRBD2. Specimen: peripheral blood. CDR3 amino acids: CASSRRGDSTDTQYF. The CDR3 DNA is TGTGCCAGTAGTAGGCGGGGGGACAGCACAGATACGCAGTATTTT.